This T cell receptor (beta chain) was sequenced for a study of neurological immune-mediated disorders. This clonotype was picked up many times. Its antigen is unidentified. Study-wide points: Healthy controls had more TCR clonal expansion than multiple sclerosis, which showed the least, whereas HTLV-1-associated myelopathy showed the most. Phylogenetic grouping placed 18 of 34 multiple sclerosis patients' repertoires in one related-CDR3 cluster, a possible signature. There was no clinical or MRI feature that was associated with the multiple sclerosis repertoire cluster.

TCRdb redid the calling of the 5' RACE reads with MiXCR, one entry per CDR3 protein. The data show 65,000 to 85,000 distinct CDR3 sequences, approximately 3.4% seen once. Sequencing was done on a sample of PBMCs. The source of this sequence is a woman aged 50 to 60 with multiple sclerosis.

CDR3 DNA sequence: TGCAGCGTTGAAAACAGGTACGACTACGAGCAGTACGTC. Translating gives CSVENRYDYEQYV. The chain links TRBV29-1 to TRBJ2-7; D may be TRBD1 (5 bases). Germline V lookup: CDR1 SQVTM, CDR2 ANQGSEA. The V gene lost 2 bases and the J gene lost 3 bases, with 11 bases spanning the gap. The CDR3 totals 13 residues.